Sequencing of this TCR beta chain was carried out in a study of cytomegalovirus exposure and HLA in healthy donors. About the study: Earlier, some 180 million T cells were analyzed, and some 120 million unique TCR beta sequences were found among them. Notes on the study in general: Later work found most CMV-associated TCR beta chains apparently HLA-restricted. There were some public TCRs occurring in many donors, but most TCR sequences were rare.

CDR1 LNHDA and CDR2 SQIVND come from the germline V gene (reference sequence). Trimming took 6 bases from V and 6 from J, leaving 17 bases between them. CDR3 size: 15 residues. With regard to this clone: Antigen specificity is unknown.

The study ran its PCR with 60 Vbeta and 13 Jbeta primers. The table came from immunoSEQ multiplex PCR; TCRdb's copy has only in-frame clones and leaves some out. Here the sample spans about 170,000 clones, approximately 71% being singletons. The chain joins TRBV19 to TRBJ2-2; D perhaps matches TRBD1 (7 bases). This TCR was recovered from a girl aged 5 to 17 in good health and CMV-seronegative. Sequenced input: PBMCs. CDR3 in amino acids: CASSPEGAIPGELFF. The CDR3 DNA reads as TGTGCCAGTAGCCCGGAGGGGGCGATACCCGGGGAGCTGTTTTTT. The complete variable domain, with remaining parts taken from reference TRBV19 and TRBJ2-2, reads DGGITQSPKYLFRKEGQNVTLSCEQNLNHDAMYWYRQDPGQGLRLIYYSQIVNDFQKGDIAEGYSVSREKKESFPLTVTSAQKNPTAFYLCASSPEGAIPGELFFGEGSRLTVL.